Below, 29 T cell receptor beta chains from the same sample are listed, as sequenced in a study of blood T cell repertoires in COVID-19 (dated by TCRdb to about 2020). The library came from the immunoSEQ multiplex PCR assay. The table comes from immuneACCESS by way of TCRdb, which keeps in-frame sequences with V and J called. Part of the clones is missing from these tables; in studies checked, under half for an unresolved V gene and the rest for unknown reasons. In this sample the table shows 150,000 to 200,000 clones, 82% of which occur a single time. About 8.4% of the sample lies in the top ten. Sequencing used peripheral blood. These receptors came from an older woman with acute or convalescent COVID-19.

The chain is built from TRBV6-1 and TRBJ2-3; TRBD2 matches 8 bases. With 3 bases clipped from V and 5 bases from J, the junction kept 10 bases outside the gene matches. This CDR3 contains 16 residues. In germline, CDR1 is MNHNS, CDR2 SASEGT. CDR3 DNA sequence: TGTGCCAGCAGTGAGACAAGGCGGGAGGTCCTAGATACGCAGTATTTT. Translating gives CASSETRREVLDTQYF.

The chain links TRBV4-3 to TRBJ2-7, with 12 bases fitting TRBD2. The V gene end was trimmed by 1 base and the J gene end by 2 bases; junction bases not matched to a gene: 9. The CDR3 totals 18 residues. Germline V gene lookup returns CDR1 LGHNA and CDR2 YSLEER. The CDR3 DNA reads as TGCGCCAGCAGCCAAGGAGCTAGCGGGAGGGCCCTAGCCTACGAGCAGTACTTC. Its protein is CASSQGASGRALAYEQYF.

The chain has TRBV3-1 (or the pseudogene TRBV3-2) and TRBJ1-1; maybe TRBD1 (5 bases). Trimming pared 4 bases from V and 0 bases from J, leaving 12 bases between. The CDR3 runs 15 residues. The germline gives CDR1 LGHDT, CDR2 YNNKEL (reference sequence). The CDR3 DNA reads TGTGCCAGCAGCCCTCCCGGGACTCTGAACACTGAAGCTTTCTTT. It codes for CASSPPGTLNTEAFF.

This clone was seen a single time. CDR3 sequence: CASSYIPGTDTQYF. The DNA for the CDR3 is TGTGCCAGCAGTTACATACCTGGCACAGATACGCAGTATTTT. This rearrangement joins TRBV28 to TRBJ2-3; D is uncertain. V lost 4 bases, J lost 1 base, and 9 bases lay in between. This CDR3 comprises 14 residues. Germline values: CDR1 MDHEN, CDR2 SYDVKM.

The chain combines TRBV5-1 with TRBJ2-1; D possibly corresponds to TRBD2 (6 bases). The V gene's germline CDR1 is SGHRS and CDR2 YFSETQ. This CDR3 region has 14 residues. Trimming removed 6 bases from V and 6 bases from J, with 16 bases in between. CDR3 DNA: TGCGCCAGCACGACTAGTGGGGTGTTCAATGAGCAGTTCTTC. Amino acids: CASTTSGVFNEQFF.

The rearrangement links TRBV6-6 to TRBJ2-5; 8 bases match TRBD1. V was clipped by 8 bases and J by 2 bases; unmatched bases: 7. The CDR3 is 14 residues long. Germline V CDR1 and CDR2: MNHNY, SVGAGI (reference sequence). CDR3 nucleotide sequence: TGTGCCAGCTCCCGGACAGGGCGTCAAGAGACCCAGTACTTC. Protein: CASSRTGRQETQYF.

This chain connects TRBV6-6 to TRBJ1-1; D unresolved. The CDR3 loop spans 14 amino acids. Germline CDR1 is MNHNY and CDR2 is SVGAGI (reference sequence). Trimming stripped 4 bases from V and 1 base from J, with 10 bases between. The CDR3 DNA follows: TGTGCCAGCAGTTTAACCGGGTCGAACACTGAAGCTTTCTTT. Its protein product is CASSLTGSNTEAFF.

V and J are TRBV24-1 and TRBJ2-2, with 9 bases lining up with TRBD1. Germline CDR1 KGHDR, CDR2 SFDVKD. This CDR3 is built from 17 residues. V shed 5 bases and J 6 bases; nucleotides not matched to a gene: 12. CDR3 nucleotides: TGTGCCACCAGTGGAACAGGGGGCACGGGGGCTTCCGGGGAGCTGTTTTTT. It encodes CATSGTGGTGASGELFF.

The V and J genes are TRBV21-1 and TRBJ1-1. TRBV21-1 is a documented pseudogene. There are 13 residues in the CDR3. The CDR3 here is CASSSIGIRGAFF. The CDR3 DNA follows: TGTGCCAGCAGCAGTATCGGAATACGCGGAGCTTTCTTT.

The table lists this clone with a count of one. The V and J genes are TRBV28 and TRBJ1-2, with D uncertain. Trimming shortened V by 7 bases and J by 0 bases, and 6 bases separated the two germline ends. CDR3 length: 12 amino acids. Germline values: CDR1 MDHEN, CDR2 SYDVKM. This CDR3 is CASKQTNYGYTF. The CDR3 DNA sequence: TGTGCCAGCAAACAAACTAACTATGGCTACACCTTC.

This chain joins TRBV10-3 and TRBJ1-5, with TRBD1 identical over 7 bases. From germline, CDR1 is ENHRY and CDR2 SYGVKD. Trimming cost V 3 bases and J 6 bases; bases outside gene matches: 5. The CDR3 spans 14 residues. CDR3 amino acids: CAISDGQVGQPQHF. The CDR3 DNA sequence: TGTGCCATCAGTGATGGACAGGTCGGTCAGCCCCAGCATTTT.

The CDR3 protein is CASRQGQGRTEAFF. CDR3 sequence (DNA): TGTGCCAGCAGGCAGGGACAGGGAAGAACTGAAGCTTTCTTT. The V and J genes are TRBV6-4 and TRBJ1-1; 9 bases are shared with TRBD1. With 6 bases clipped from V and 5 bases from J, the junction kept 7 bases outside the gene matches. Germline assignment: CDR1 MRHNA and CDR2 SNTAGT. CDR3 size: 14 residues.

The rearrangement uses TRBV6-5 and TRBJ2-5, with TRBD1 matching 7 bases. Unmatched junction bases numbered 2, after V lost 5 bases and J lost 2 bases. The CDR3 has 13 residues. CDR1 and CDR2 (germline): MNHEY, SVGAGI. CDR3 coding DNA: TGTGCCAGCAGTCCGACAGGGCAAGAGACCCAGTACTTC. The encoded protein is CASSPTGQETQYF.

This clone has a single count. The chain combines TRBV28 with TRBJ2-1; TRBD1 matches 8 bases. Losses at the gene ends were 11 bases for V and 6 bases for J; bases not matched to a gene: 6. The CDR3 has 12 amino acids. Germline lookup yields CDR1 MDHEN and CDR2 SYDVKM. The CDR3: CASSDRVNEQFF. CDR3 bases: TGTGCCTCCTCGGACAGGGTCAATGAGCAGTTCTTC.

This chain links TRBV6-2 or TRBV6-3 with TRBJ2-1, with D perhaps TRBD2 (5 bases). CDR1 is MNHEY, CDR2 SVGEGT, per germline. V lost 2 bases, J lost 2 bases, and 13 bases lay in between. The CDR3 covers 16 residues. The chain's CDR3 is CASSYKGAGTYNEQFF. CDR3 nucleotides: TGTGCCAGCAGTTACAAAGGCGCCGGGACCTACAATGAGCAGTTCTTC.

The chain recombines TRBV13 with TRBJ1-1; tentatively, D is TRBD1 (5 bases). V was trimmed by 0 bases and J by 3 bases, leaving 14 bases between them. This CDR3 region has 16 residues. CDR1 is PRHDT and CDR2 is FYEKMQ in the germline V gene (reference sequence). The CDR3 nucleotides read TGTGCCAGCAGCTTAGGCCGAATCAGGGCGGACACTGAAGCTTTCTTT. Its protein product is CASSLGRIRADTEAFF.

V usage is TRBV2 and J usage is TRBJ2-1; D remains ambiguous. Trimming took off 5 bases at V and 7 bases at J, with 6 bases between the two ends. CDR3 length equals 11 residues. Germline CDR1 and CDR2: SNHLY and FYNNEI. The CDR3 nucleotides read TGTGCCAGCAGTCGAGGAAATGAGCAGTTCTTC. Encoded protein: CASSRGNEQFF.

In this sample, this clone turned up many times. The chain couples TRBV2 to TRBJ1-2, with D maybe TRBD1 (5 bases). Trimming stripped 6 bases from V and 6 bases from J, with 20 bases between. Germline assignment: CDR1 SNHLY and CDR2 FYNNEI. The CDR3 covers 15 residues. For the CDR3, the DNA is TGTGCCAGCAGCTCGTATACGGGGGGGGAGAATGGCTACACCTTC. It specifies CASSSYTGGENGYTF.

The CDR3 nucleotides read TGTGCCAGCAGCTTAGTAATGGGGGCCTCTGGTGAGACCGGGGAGCTGTTTTTT. As protein: CASSLVMGASGETGELFF. The chain has TRBV7-8 and TRBJ2-2, with D tentatively TRBD1 (6 bases). V gave up 1 base and J gave up 5 bases, with 20 bases separating them. This CDR3 has 18 residues. From germline, CDR1 is SGHVS and CDR2 FQNEAQ.

The chain links TRBV6-5 to TRBJ2-1; maybe TRBD1 (6 bases). Trimming stripped 0 bases from V and 15 bases from J, with 15 bases between. CDR3 length: 13 amino acids. The germline V gene has CDR1 MNHEY and CDR2 SVGAGI. The CDR3, as DNA: TGTGCCAGCAGTTACTCGATCCTGGGGGCCAGGTTCTTC. This encodes CASSYSILGARFF.

The chain employs TRBV7-9 and TRBJ2-3; 10 bases are a match to TRBD2. Germline lookup yields CDR1 SEHNR and CDR2 FQNEAQ (reference sequence). The length of the CDR3 is 15 residues. With V trimmed by 5 bases and J by 8 bases, 10 bases remained unmatched. Written as DNA, the CDR3 is TGTGCCAGCAGCATCGTACTAGCGGGAAGGCCTACGCAGTATTTT. This translates into CASSIVLAGRPTQYF. Based on the CDR3 plus reference TRBV7-9 and TRBJ2-3, the full variable domain is DTGVSQNPRHKITKRGQNVTFRCDPISEHNRLYWYRQTLGQGPEFLTYFQNEAQLEKSRLLSDRFSAERPKGSFSTLEIQRTEQGDSAMYLCASSIVLAGRPTQYFGPGTRLTVL.

This clone was recorded a few times. V gene TRBV21-1 combines with J gene TRBJ1-5; no DNA check was done on the table's D call, TRBD1. TRBV21-1 is reported as a pseudogene. The CDR3 runs to 18 residues. CDR3 sequence (DNA): TGTGCCAGCAGCAAAGAGCTACAGGGGGCGAGGAGCAATCAGCCCCAGCATTTT. This sequence encodes CASSKELQGARSNQPQHF.

The chain uses TRBV7-9 and TRBJ2-7; TRBD2 matches 13 bases. The CDR3 is made up of 17 amino acids. With 5 bases clipped from V and 0 bases from J, the junction kept 7 bases outside the gene matches. In germline, CDR1 is SEHNR, CDR2 FQNEAQ (reference sequence). The CDR3 loop is CASSPGLAGPLSYEQYF. CDR3 sequence (DNA): TGTGCCAGCAGCCCGGGACTAGCGGGGCCACTCTCCTACGAGCAGTACTTC.

V gene TRBV6-5 combines with J gene TRBJ2-3, with D possibly TRBD1 on 5 matching bases. The CDR3 loop spans 14 amino acids. V was pared by 7 bases and J by 5 bases, with 16 bases between. Germline V gene data show CDR1 as MNHEY and CDR2 as SVGAGI. The CDR3 loop reads CASTKGSFGDTQYF. CDR3 bases: TGTGCCAGCACCAAGGGGTCTTTTGGAGATACGCAGTATTTT.

The genes are TRBV6-5 and TRBJ1-5, with 8 nucleotides matching TRBD1. Germline V gene sequence: CDR1 MNHEY, CDR2 SVGAGI. The ends lost 6 bases at V and 1 base at J; junction bases unmatched: 5. The CDR3 loop spans 15 amino acids. The CDR3 protein is CASRLDRGSNQPQHF. CDR3 nucleotides: TGTGCCAGCAGGTTAGACAGGGGAAGCAATCAGCCCCAGCATTTT.

The chain links TRBV29-1 to TRBJ2-1, with 8 bases that match TRBD2. This CDR3 comprises 16 residues. V shed 6 bases and J 8 bases; nucleotides not matched to a gene: 18. Germline loops: CDR1 SQVTM, CDR2 ANQGSEA. CDR3 nucleotides: TGCAGCGTCGCCGAAGTCACTAGCGGCACTGGGTATGAGCAGTTCTTC. Translating gives CSVAEVTSGTGYEQFF.

This chain joins TRBV2 and TRBJ1-6, with D unresolved. Germline CDR1 SNHLY, CDR2 FYNNEI. Trimming removed 8 bases from V and 6 bases from J, with 17 bases in between. The CDR3 is 15 residues long. The CDR3 spells CASLPEGKANSPLHF. In nucleotides, the CDR3 is TGTGCCAGCCTTCCCGAGGGAAAGGCTAATTCACCCCTCCACTTT.

The chain carries TRBV6-9 and TRBJ1-2, with 9 positions matching TRBD1. The CDR3 extends over 15 amino acids. Germline CDR1 is MNHGY and CDR2 is SVAAGI. The J segment lost 7 bases and the V segment lost 7 bases, leaving 13 bases of the junction unmatched. CDR3 nucleotide sequence: TGTGCCAGCAACTTAACAGGGGGCGGGCCGGGTGGCTACACCTTC. Translated, it gives CASNLTGGGPGGYTF.

The chain links TRBV7-2 to TRBJ1-1; 10 bases are shared with TRBD1. Trimming cost V 7 bases and J 0 bases; bases outside gene matches: 11. CDR1 and CDR2 from the germline V gene are SGHTA and FQGNSA. The CDR3 runs 17 residues. CDR3 in amino acids: CASTRQGANQMNTEAFF. DNA of the CDR3: TGTGCCAGCACCAGACAGGGGGCCAATCAAATGAACACTGAAGCTTTCTTT.